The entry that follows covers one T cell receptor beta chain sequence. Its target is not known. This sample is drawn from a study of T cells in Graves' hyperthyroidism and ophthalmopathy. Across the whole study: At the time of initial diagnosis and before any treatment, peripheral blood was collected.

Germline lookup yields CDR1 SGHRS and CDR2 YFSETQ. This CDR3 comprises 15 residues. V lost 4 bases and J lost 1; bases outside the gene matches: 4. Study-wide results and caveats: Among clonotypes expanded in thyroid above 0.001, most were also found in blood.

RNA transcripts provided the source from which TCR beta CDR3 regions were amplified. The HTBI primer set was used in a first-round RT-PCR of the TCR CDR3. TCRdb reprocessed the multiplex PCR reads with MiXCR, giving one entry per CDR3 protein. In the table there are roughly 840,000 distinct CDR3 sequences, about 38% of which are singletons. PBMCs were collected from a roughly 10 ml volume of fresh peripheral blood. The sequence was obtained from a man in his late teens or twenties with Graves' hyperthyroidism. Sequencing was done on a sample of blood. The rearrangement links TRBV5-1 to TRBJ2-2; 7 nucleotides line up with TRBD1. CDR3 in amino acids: CASSPRDRNTGELFF. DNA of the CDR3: TGCGCCAGCAGCCCCCGGGACAGGAACACCGGGGAGCTGTTTTTT.